The 8 T cell receptor beta chains below all came from one sample that was sequenced in a study of cytotoxic CD8 clonotypes in ibrutinib-treated CLL. Sequencing used immunoSEQ multiplex PCR; TCRdb keeps in-frame clones, though not all of them. The sample shows hundreds of thousands of clones, 70% of them seen only once. Sequencing used PBMCs, obtained after 24 months of ibrutinib treatment. The receptors stem from a human donor with chronic lymphocytic leukemia.

The V gene is TRBV15, the J gene TRBJ2-7; D is possibly TRBD2 (7 bases). V was shortened by 3 bases and J by 6 bases, with 15 bases between the two germline ends. CDR1 and CDR2 from the germline V gene are LNHNV and YYDKDF (reference sequence). The CDR3 is 14 residues long. As DNA, the CDR3 is TGTGCCACCAGCAGCGACAGGAGCGGGGCCGAGCAGTACTTC. Amino acid sequence: CATSSDRSGAEQYF.

The rearrangement links TRBV9 to TRBJ2-5; TRBD1 matches 9 bases. The CDR3 consists of 16 residues. Germline values: CDR1 SGDLS, CDR2 YYNGEE. V gave up 0 bases and J gave up 4 bases; unmatched junction bases: 7. Here the CDR3 reads CASSVGWGQGRETQYF. CDR3 DNA sequence: TGTGCCAGCAGCGTAGGGTGGGGACAGGGTAGAGAGACCCAGTACTTC.

The genes are TRBV6-5 and TRBJ1-1; 7 positions agree with TRBD1. The germline CDR1 and CDR2 sequences are MNHEY and SVGAGI. J gave up 5 bases and V 2 bases, and 2 bases lay outside the gene matches. CDR3 size: 13 residues. CDR3 sequence: CASSYAGGTEAFF. The CDR3 nucleotides are TGTGCCAGCAGTTACGCAGGGGGGACTGAAGCTTTCTTT.

The sample holds a few counts of this clone. The genes are TRBV19 and TRBJ2-2; D is perhaps TRBD2 (6 bases). V shed 6 bases and J shed 4 bases, with 15 bases lying between them. This CDR3 comprises 15 residues. Germline lookup yields CDR1 LNHDA and CDR2 SQIVND (reference sequence). Here the CDR3 DNA reads TGTGCCAGTAGCCGGAGGGCGGTCCCCACCGGGGAGCTGTTTTTT. It translates to CASSRRAVPTGELFF.

J is TRBJ1-5 and V is TRBV27, with a weak D call TRBD1 (5 bases). Germline V lookup: CDR1 MNHEY, CDR2 SMNVEV (reference sequence). The CDR3 runs to 14 residues. The germline V and J ends were trimmed by 3 bases and 5 bases, with 11 bases remaining between them. This chain's CDR3 is CASSLGPGYQPQHF. CDR3 DNA: TGTGCCAGCAGTTTGGGACCGGGCTATCAGCCCCAGCATTTT.

This rearrangement joins TRBV5-1 to TRBJ1-3; D not resolved. In germline, CDR1 is SGHRS, CDR2 YFSETQ. The CDR3 runs 14 residues. V was clipped by 7 bases and J by 0 bases, with 11 bases between them. The CDR3 reads CASSVGFSGNTIYF. The CDR3 nucleotides are TGCGCCAGCTCCGTCGGGTTCTCTGGAAACACCATATATTTT.

The chain combines TRBV7-9 with TRBJ1-2; possibly TRBD1 for D (5 bases). The CDR3 runs 14 residues. V was cut by 3 bases and J by 2 bases, with 10 bases left in between. Looked up from germline, CDR1 is SEHNR and CDR2 is FQNEAQ (reference sequence). CDR3 in amino acids: CASSFETANYGYTF. CDR3 DNA: TGTGCCAGCAGCTTCGAGACAGCCAACTATGGCTACACCTTC.

This chain connects TRBV7-8 to TRBJ2-3; a weak D match, TRBD2 (6 bases). Trimming pared 8 bases from V and 2 bases from J, leaving 20 bases between. The CDR3 runs 16 residues. Germline lookup yields CDR1 SGHVS and CDR2 FQNEAQ. The DNA for the CDR3 is TGTGCCAGCTCAAAAAATAGCGGAGCCCTCACAGATACGCAGTATTTT. The encoded protein is CASSKNSGALTDTQYF.